Described below is a single TCR beta chain sequence and its context. Its cognate antigen is unknown. These data are taken from a study of cytomegalovirus exposure and HLA in healthy donors. Study conclusions and caveats: It was likely that a cluster of highly shared sequence variants was a sequencing artifact.

The PCR used 60 Vbeta and 13 Jbeta primers. As processed by the authors: Approximately 83 million unique TCR beta chains, 10 million to 14 million shared, were counted in a later analysis. Method: immunoSEQ multiplex PCR; TCRdb's copy keeps in-frame clones and lacks some. V and J calls and clone size are given by that table; D and trimming were obtained from the DNA. Among more than 90,000 clones, 70% were seen once, and the ten largest hold roughly 9%. Per germline, CDR1 MDHEN and CDR2 SYDVKM. This CDR3 comprises 13 residues. The V gene end was trimmed by 5 bases and the J gene end by 5 bases; junction bases not matched to a gene: 5.

This chain uses TRBV28 with TRBJ1-2; 7 bases match TRBD1. Source material: PBMCs. The receptor was isolated from a man aged 30 to 39 in good health and CMV-seropositive. CDR3 bases: TGTGCCAGCAGTCAGGGGACAGAGTATGGCTACACCTTC. Its protein product is CASSQGTEYGYTF.